The entry below gives a single T cell receptor beta chain sequence along with its context. Its antigen specificity is not known. One base away there is no much larger clone; base qualities are not given. V loses 5 bases of germline sequence and J loses 2 bases, and the interval between the two ends is 11 bases. The CDR3 numbers 14 residues from cysteine through phenylalanine. The DNA shown is the 42-base CDR3, in frame from base 1. As encoded in the germline V gene, CDR1 is SGHAT while CDR2 is FQNNGV. Each clonotype received, on average, around 9.6x coverage in deep resolution sequencing performed on a MiSeq, where the target depth lay between 1 in 1 million and 1 in 200,000 T cells. The immunoSEQ hsTCRB Kit was used to generate the TCR beta libraries. Concerning the study's data processing: The data were analyzed with ImmunoSEQ Analyzer and ImmunoSEQ Data Assistant, and V, D and J gene assignments followed IMGT definitions. Clonality, with values ranging from 0 to 1, was calculated as one minus the normalized Shannon entropy of productive rearrangement frequencies. Only overrepresented clonotypes making up at least 0.05% of each patient's repertoire were included in the public clonotype analysis. Around 12 age-matched healthy donor repertoires from immuneACCESS were used as controls for clonality. Held by TCRdb, this immuneACCESS table contains in-frame sequences only and omits some clones. Under half of the omission traces to an unresolved V gene where checked; the cause of the rest is unknown. V, J and clone size are those of that table, while D and trimming were read from the DNA. The sample table lists 65,000 to 85,000 clones, less than 85% of them with a count of one. The ten largest clones take up about 40% of the sample.

This sample stems from a study of cytotoxic CD8 clonotypes in ibrutinib-treated CLL (dated by TCRdb to the early 2020s). Some background on the complete study: The cohort was composed of some ten relapsed/refractory and about 15 treatment-naive patients; IGHV unmutated status was identified in 17 patients. Partial responses were observed in approximately 24 patients and complete responses in 2; after a median follow-up of roughly 62 months, remission was maintained in approximately 15 patients and progression was observed in some twelve. The response samples were drawn at a median of 12 months into treatment, with a range of roughly 6 to 40 months. Samples averaged roughly 280,000 productive templates and tens of thousands of productive rearrangements. Longitudinal samples were obtainable from about 30% of the roughly 90 participants in the trial. Cryopreserved peripheral blood mononuclear cells were collected before treatment, at response, and at either disease progression or sustained remission. Every sample from remission and from progressive disease was obtained while the patients were still on ibrutinib. Findings and caveats that apply to the study as a whole: Public clonotypes were found to be uncommon and were observed to contract or remain stable during treatment; the increase in clonality was shown to reflect expansion of private clonotypes at ibrutinib response. Clonality rose at ibrutinib response, remained stable during sustained remission, and dropped back toward baseline at progression. Baseline clonality was found to be higher than that of age-matched healthy donors and was strongly correlated with circulating CD8+ T-cell counts. Lymph node repertoires were not examined, and the timing of sampling was not matched between patients in sustained remission and those whose disease progressed.

Sample time point, as interpreted from the label and publication: approximately 25 months on ibrutinib. Approximately 2 micrograms of genomic DNA were extracted from cryopreserved PBMCs for TCR beta library preparation. Longitudinal blood samples from CLL patients on ibrutinib monotherapy underwent high-throughput TCR beta sequencing. Patients were enrolled in a phase 2 open-label single-center ibrutinib monotherapy trial. The sequence was collected from a human donor with chronic lymphocytic leukemia. Recombination joined TRBV11-2 with TRBJ2-3, with a weak D call of TRBD2 (6 bases match). Here the sequenced sample was PBMCs, taken after 24 months of ibrutinib treatment. The CDR3 loop reads CASSRGLSTDTQYF. In nucleotide form, the sequence is TGTGCCAGCAGCAGGGGACTGTCCACAGATACGCAGTATTTT.